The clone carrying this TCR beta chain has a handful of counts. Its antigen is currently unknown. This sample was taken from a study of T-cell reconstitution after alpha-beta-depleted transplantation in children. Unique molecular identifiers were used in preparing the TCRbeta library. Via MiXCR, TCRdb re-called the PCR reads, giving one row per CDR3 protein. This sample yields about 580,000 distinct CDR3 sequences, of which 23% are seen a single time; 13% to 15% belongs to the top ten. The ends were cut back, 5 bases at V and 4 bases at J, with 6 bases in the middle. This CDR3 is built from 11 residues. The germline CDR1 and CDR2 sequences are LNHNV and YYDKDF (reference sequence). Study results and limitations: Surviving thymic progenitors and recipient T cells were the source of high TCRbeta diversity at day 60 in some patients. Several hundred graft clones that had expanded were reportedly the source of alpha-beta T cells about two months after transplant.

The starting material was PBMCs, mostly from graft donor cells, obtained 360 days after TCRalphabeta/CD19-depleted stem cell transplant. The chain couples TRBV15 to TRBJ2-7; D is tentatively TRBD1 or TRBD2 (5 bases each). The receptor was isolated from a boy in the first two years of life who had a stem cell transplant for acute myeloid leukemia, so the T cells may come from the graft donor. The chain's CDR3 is CATSEGYEQYF. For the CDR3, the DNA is TGTGCCACCAGCGAGGGGTACGAGCAGTACTTC.